Below are 26 T cell receptor beta chains sequenced from a single sample in a study of T cell changes during pregnancy in multiple sclerosis. Profiling relied on immunoSEQ multiplex PCR, and the TCRdb table lists in-frame clones only, not all of them. The data contain roughly 45,000 clones, around 90% of them singletons. This specimen was CD4+ T cells from peripheral blood mononuclear cells, taken in the second trimester of pregnancy. These receptors originate from a female donor with multiple sclerosis, enrolled in a pregnancy study.

This clone appeared a single time. The chain carries TRBV14 and TRBJ2-2; D gene uncertain. Germline assignment: CDR1 SGHDN and CDR2 FVKESK. V gave up 0 bases and J gave up 0 bases, with 5 bases separating them. The CDR3 is 15 residues long. In nucleotides, the CDR3 is TGTGCCAGCAGCCAAGATTCTGCGAACACCGGGGAGCTGTTTTTT. Encoded protein: CASSQDSANTGELFF.

V is TRBV19 and J is TRBJ2-2, with D perhaps matching TRBD1 (6 bases). The germline CDR1 and CDR2 sequences are LNHDA and SQIVND (reference sequence). Trimming shortened V by 3 bases and J by 1 base, and 9 bases separated the two germline ends. The CDR3 sequence is 15 residues long. The CDR3 is CASSILRGNTGELFF. As DNA, the CDR3 is TGTGCCAGTAGTATCCTCAGGGGGAACACCGGGGAGCTGTTTTTT.

The rearrangement links TRBV7-9 to TRBJ2-7, with 9 nucleotides matching TRBD1. The CDR3 runs to 16 residues. Losses at the gene ends were 3 bases for V and 4 bases for J; bases not matched to a gene: 10. CDR1 and CDR2 (germline): SEHNR, FQNEAQ (reference sequence). The CDR3 protein is CASSLGDRGLRYEQYF. The CDR3 nucleotides are TGTGCCAGCAGCTTGGGAGACAGGGGGTTGCGGTACGAGCAGTACTTC.

The CDR3 DNA reads TGTGCCAGCTCACCACCCCAAGCGTCTTACAATGAGCAGTTCTTC. This codes for CASSPPQASYNEQFF. This chain uses TRBV18 with TRBJ2-1, with no clear D. Germline V gives CDR1 KGHSH, CDR2 LQKENI. CDR3 length equals 15 residues. V was cut by 0 bases and J by 4 bases, with 10 bases left in between.

The gene calls are TRBV28 and TRBJ2-4; TRBD1 agrees at 8 bases. Germline V gene lookup returns CDR1 MDHEN and CDR2 SYDVKM. V gave up 1 base and J gave up 7 bases; unmatched junction bases: 0. This CDR3 contains 13 residues. The CDR3 DNA reads TGTGCCAGCAGTTTATCAGGGGGCAACATTCAGTACTTC. Protein sequence: CASSLSGGNIQYF.

The chain joins TRBV7-2 to TRBJ2-4, with a weak D call TRBD2 (6 bases). In germline, CDR1 is SGHTA, CDR2 FQGNSA. Trimming took 3 bases from V and 4 from J, leaving 10 bases between them. This CDR3 is 14 amino acids long. DNA for the CDR3: TGTGCCAGCAGCTTCTCCCGGGGGAAAAACATTCAGTACTTC. This codes for CASSFSRGKNIQYF.

This clone appeared once. The chain uses TRBV2 and TRBJ2-3; the match to TRBD2 covers 7 bases. V was clipped by 0 bases and J by 6 bases; unmatched bases: 6. Germline V lookup: CDR1 SNHLY, CDR2 FYNNEI. This CDR3 has 15 residues. The CDR3 protein is CASSEAGRGEDTQYF. For the CDR3, the DNA is TGTGCCAGCAGTGAAGCGGGGAGGGGTGAGGATACGCAGTATTTT.

J is TRBJ2-3 and V is TRBV29-1; 7 bases are a match to TRBD1. The CDR3 has 11 residues. Germline assignment: CDR1 SQVTM and CDR2 ANQGSEA. J was trimmed by 6 bases and V by 7 bases; bases with no gene match: 4. The CDR3 bases are TGCAGCGCACAGGGGTGGGATACGCAGTATTTT. This codes for CSAQGWDTQYF.

The table lists this clone with a count of one. This chain joins TRBV5-1 and TRBJ2-7; no firm D call. The germline CDR1 and CDR2 sequences are SGHRS and YFSETQ. V shed 0 bases and J shed 5 bases, with 15 bases lying between them. The CDR3 is made up of 15 amino acids. The CDR3 DNA reads as TGCGCCAGCAGCTTGGCCCGGCTCCCAGGCCACGAGCAGTACTTC. This sequence encodes CASSLARLPGHEQYF.

This chain uses TRBV15 with TRBJ2-3; maybe TRBD2 (5 bases). Trimming took 6 bases from V and 2 from J, leaving 15 bases between them. The CDR3 extends over 15 amino acids. Germline CDR1 and CDR2: LNHNV and YYDKDF (reference sequence). Here the CDR3 reads CATRRSSAPTDTQYF. For the CDR3, the DNA is TGTGCCACCAGACGGAGTAGCGCACCCACAGATACGCAGTATTTT.

The chain uses TRBV6-1 and TRBJ1-5; D call uncertain. V lost 5 bases to trimming and J lost 4 bases, with 9 bases between them. The germline V gene has CDR1 MNHNS and CDR2 SASEGT. The CDR3 length is 13 residues. As DNA, the CDR3 is TGTGCCAGCAGTATCGGGTATAATCAGCCCCAGCATTTT. It translates to CASSIGYNQPQHF.

A note on this clone: This same CDR3 is encoded by further DNA sequences in the sample. This chain uses TRBV19 with TRBJ2-7, with 9 bases lining up with TRBD1. V was pared by 4 bases and J by 3 bases, with 1 base of the junction left unmatched. The CDR3 has 13 residues. Germline CDR1 reads LNHDA; CDR2 reads SQIVND (reference sequence). In nucleotides, the CDR3 is TGTGCCAGTAGTACGGGACAGGGCTACGAGCAGTACTTC. Amino acid sequence: CASSTGQGYEQYF.

This rearrangement joins TRBV5-8 to TRBJ1-2, with D perhaps matching TRBD1 (6 bases). Trimming cost V 2 bases and J 5 bases, with 10 bases left between them. The V gene's germline CDR1 is SGHTS and CDR2 YDEGEE. This CDR3 region has 13 residues. CDR3 in amino acids: CASSFLGAYGYTF. As DNA, the CDR3 is TGTGCCAGCAGCTTCCTGGGGGCTTATGGCTACACCTTC.

J is TRBJ2-3 and V is TRBV11-2, with D perhaps TRBD1 (5 bases). V was shortened by 1 base and J by 4 bases, with 9 bases between the two germline ends. Germline CDR1 is SGHAT and CDR2 is FQNNGV. The CDR3 runs to 14 residues. The CDR3 loop is CASSLGAGPDTQYF. The CDR3 bases are TGTGCCAGCAGCTTAGGGGCAGGGCCAGATACGCAGTATTTT.

This rearrangement joins TRBV29-1 to TRBJ2-5; 7 bases are a match to TRBD2. Trimming at V came to 5 bases and at J to 5 bases, leaving 11 bases not matched to a gene. Germline V gives CDR1 SQVTM, CDR2 ANQGSEA. The CDR3 sequence is 14 residues long. This CDR3 is CSVLRAGVDETQYF. CDR3 bases: TGCAGCGTTTTGAGGGCGGGGGTAGACGAGACCCAGTACTTC.

This clone has more than one count but fewer than ten. The chain joins TRBV5-1 to TRBJ2-7; no reliable D call. CDR3 size: 13 residues. The V end lost 4 bases, the J end lost 7 bases, and 15 bases lay between the germline ends. Germline CDR1 reads SGHRS; CDR2 reads YFSETQ. The CDR3 sequence: CASSIEASREQYF. CDR3 DNA sequence: TGCGCCAGCAGCATTGAGGCCAGCCGGGAGCAGTACTTC.

The chain uses TRBV7-9 and TRBJ2-5, with 8 nucleotides matching TRBD2. CDR1 and CDR2 from the germline V gene are SEHNR and FQNEAQ (reference sequence). The V and J ends lost 2 bases and 2 bases, in that order; junction bases with no gene match: 4. CDR3 length: 15 amino acids. The CDR3 nucleotides read TGTGCCAGCAGCTTACTTAGCGGGGTTCAAGAGACCCAGTACTTC. Translated: CASSLLSGVQETQYF.

The chain joins TRBV19 to TRBJ2-3; 12 bases line up with TRBD1. The CDR3 covers 16 residues. Germline V CDR1 and CDR2: LNHDA, SQIVND (reference sequence). The V segment lost 2 bases and the J segment 4 bases; nucleotides outside the gene matches: 4. The CDR3 nucleotides read TGTGCCAGTAGTATAAGGGGACAGGGGGCCGCAGATACGCAGTATTTT. The encoded protein is CASSIRGQGAADTQYF.

The chain has TRBV28 and TRBJ2-7, with 9 bases identical to TRBD1. Per the germline V gene, CDR1 is MDHEN and CDR2 is SYDVKM. The CDR3 has 16 amino acids. V was pared by 6 bases and J by 6 bases, with 15 bases of the junction left unmatched. CDR3 sequence reads: CASRQTSRGTGLEQYF. CDR3 in DNA: TGTGCCAGCAGACAAACCTCACGTGGGACAGGGCTCGAGCAGTACTTC.

The V call is TRBV27, the J call TRBJ2-2, with 7 bases that match TRBD1. The CDR3 contains 14 residues. V gave up 1 base and J gave up 6 bases; unmatched junction bases: 2. Germline assignment: CDR1 MNHEY and CDR2 SMNVEV (reference sequence). The CDR3 region is CASSLYRGAGELFF. In DNA, the CDR3 is TGTGCCAGCAGTTTATACAGGGGAGCCGGGGAGCTGTTTTTT.

The table lists this clone with a count of one. The chain recombines TRBV15 with TRBJ2-7; D possibly corresponds to TRBD1 (6 bases). The CDR3 has 17 amino acids. CDR1 is LNHNV and CDR2 is YYDKDF in the germline V gene (reference sequence). V was clipped by 0 bases and J by 2 bases, with 17 bases between them. For the CDR3, the DNA is TGTGCCACCAGCAGAGACCTAAACAGGGTATTCGCCTACGAGCAGTACTTC. Protein sequence: CATSRDLNRVFAYEQYF.

CDR3 DNA: TGTGCCAGCAGGCGAGCGGGAGGGCTCGACGAGCAGTACTTC. It translates to CASRRAGGLDEQYF. J is TRBJ2-7 and V is TRBV27, with 10 bases identical to TRBD2. This CDR3 comprises 14 residues. V dropped 6 bases and J dropped 5; count of bases not matched to a gene: 7. Germline lookup yields CDR1 MNHEY and CDR2 SMNVEV (reference sequence).

The gene calls are TRBV30 and TRBJ2-5; 8 bases are shared with TRBD2. The CDR3 spans 12 residues. From germline, CDR1 is GTSNPN and CDR2 SVGIG (reference sequence). Trimming cost V 4 bases and J 4 bases; bases outside gene matches: 2. The CDR3 DNA reads TGTGCCTGGAAACTAGCGGCAGAGACCCAGTACTTC. This sequence encodes CAWKLAAETQYF.

This chain joins TRBV29-1 and TRBJ2-1; D possibly corresponds to TRBD1 (7 bases). CDR1 and CDR2 from the germline V gene are SQVTM and ANQGSEA. The CDR3 consists of 14 residues. The germline V and J ends were trimmed by 4 bases and 5 bases, with 15 bases remaining between them. CDR3 amino acids: CSVGRGTAHNEQFF. Here the CDR3 DNA reads TGCAGCGTTGGGAGGGGGACAGCCCACAATGAGCAGTTCTTC.

This clone was seen a few times. The gene calls are TRBV4-2 and TRBJ2-1; TRBD2 matches at 11 bases. Germline-derived CDR1 and CDR2 are LGHNA and YNFKEQ. J gave up 6 bases and V 3 bases, and 7 bases lay outside the gene matches. CDR3 length: 16 residues. The CDR3 DNA follows: TGTGCCAGCAGCCACCGGGGGACTAGCGGTCTCAATGAGCAGTTCTTC. It specifies CASSHRGTSGLNEQFF.

The genes are TRBV14 and TRBJ2-5, with D perhaps TRBD1 (5 bases). The germline V and J ends were trimmed by 3 bases and 5 bases, with 13 bases remaining between them. This CDR3 is 14 amino acids long. CDR1 SGHDN and CDR2 FVKESK come from the germline V gene. CDR3 DNA: TGTGCCAGCAGCCACATAGGGGTCGGTGAGACCCAGTACTTC. Its protein product is CASSHIGVGETQYF. The whole variable domain, remainder taken from reference TRBV14 and TRBJ2-5, is EAGVTQFPSHSVIEKGQTVTLRCDPISGHDNLYWYRRVMGKEIKFLLHFVKESKQDESGMPNNRFLAERTGGTYSTLKVQPAELEDSGVYFCASSHIGVGETQYFGPGTRLLVL.